This T cell receptor beta chain was recovered during a study of T-cell memory formation after mild COVID-19. Findings and caveats of the study: Still unconfirmed is whether the second-wave clones peaking on day 37 recognized SARS-CoV-2.

For this clonotype: Its antigen is as yet unknown.

The V segment lost 5 bases and the J segment 0 bases; nucleotides outside the gene matches: 9. The CDR3 length is 17 residues. One entry per CDR3 protein results from TCRdb running MiXCR on the 5' RACE reads. The sample includes about 470,000 distinct CDR3 sequences, over 15% of them seen just once. The sequenced material came from PBMCs or a T cell subset sorted from them (not recorded which). The source is an adult woman who had mild COVID-19 (a few samples of this study predate the infection). Cell type and time point are not known. The chain combines TRBV12-3 or TRBV12-4 with TRBJ1-1; 10 bases fit TRBD1. The CDR3 nucleotides are TGTGCCAGCAGTACCGACAGGGGGCGTTTAATGAACACTGAAGCTTTCTTT. Translating gives CASSTDRGRLMNTEAFF.